The rows below give T cell receptor beta chains drawn from one sample of a study of CD8 T cells in ankylosing spondylitis. TCRdb itself ran the 5' RACE reads through MiXCR, one entry per CDR3 protein. The sample consists of 300,000 to 400,000 distinct CDR3 sequences, about 15% of them appearing once. Sequenced material: blood, either unsorted or a sorted T cell fraction (not recorded which). All receptors come from a male donor with ankylosing spondylitis or in good health (not recorded which). CDR3s include the opening cysteine and the closing phenylalanine or tryptophan. The D gene is left open where the match is weak. Only part of the rows carry a size: once, few, many, or a class if the clone is expanded.

size: .; D: .; V: TRBV5-1; CDR3: CASSSGLSNTGELFF
size: few; D: TRBD2; V: TRBV5-5; CDR3: CASSSGGGIAYEQYF
size: .; D: TRBD1; V: TRBV4-2; CDR3: CASSIQGVGSPLHF
size: .; D: .; V: TRBV15; CDR3: CATSREMLGTPYGYTF
size: .; D: .; V: TRBV10-3; CDR3: CAITPQQGPGTQYF
size: .; D: .; V: TRBV9; CDR3: CASSVDPPLSGGTQYF
size: few; D: .; V: TRBV11-3; CDR3: CASSLTARGDEQFF
size: .; D: .; V: TRBV29-1; CDR3: CSASRGANVLTF
size: .; D: .; V: TRBV5-1; CDR3: CASSPRASGDTGELFF
size: many; D: .; V: TRBV6-1; CDR3: CASSGGTAYNEQFF
size: few; D: .; V: TRBV5-1; CDR3: CASSPGGALDYEQYF
size: .; D: .; V: TRBV5-6; CDR3: CASSLRMGSYEQYF
size: .; D: .; V: TRBV3-1; CDR3: CASSQGGGGRETQYF
size: few; D: .; V: TRBV15; CDR3: CATSREDRNTIYF
size: many; D: .; V: TRBV15; CDR3: CATSRDGGRYTEAFF
size: few; D: .; V: TRBV9; CDR3: CASTPEGRLRYTF
size: few; D: TRBD1; V: TRBV19; CDR3: CASTSTGVSNQPQHF
size: .; D: TRBD1; V: TRBV29-1; CDR3: CSVDRQGSDEQYF
size: many; D: .; V: TRBV7-9; CDR3: CASSLAGRNQQYF
size: .; D: .; V: TRBV20-1; CDR3: CSARKGDTDTQYF
size: .; D: TRBD1; V: TRBV27; CDR3: CASSGQGAGELFF
size: .; D: TRBD2; V: TRBV10-2; CDR3: CASSERPGLAALDTQYF
size: many; D: .; V: TRBV5-1; CDR3: CASRGATKNIQYF